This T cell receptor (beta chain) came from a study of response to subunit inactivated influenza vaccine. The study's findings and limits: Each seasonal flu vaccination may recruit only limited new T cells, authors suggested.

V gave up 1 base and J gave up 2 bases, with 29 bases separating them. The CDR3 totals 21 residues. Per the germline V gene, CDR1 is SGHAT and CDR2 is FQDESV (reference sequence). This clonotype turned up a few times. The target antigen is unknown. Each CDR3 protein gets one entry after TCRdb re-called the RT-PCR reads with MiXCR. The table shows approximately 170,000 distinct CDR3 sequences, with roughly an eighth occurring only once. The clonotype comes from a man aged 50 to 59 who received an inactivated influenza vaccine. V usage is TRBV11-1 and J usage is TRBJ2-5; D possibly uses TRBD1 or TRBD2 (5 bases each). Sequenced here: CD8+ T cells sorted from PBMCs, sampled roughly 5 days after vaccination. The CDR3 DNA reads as TGTGCCAGCAGCTTAGGGTCACGCGCGGGCCAGGGATCTTTATGGCAAGAGACCCAGTACTTC. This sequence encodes CASSLGSRAGQGSLWQETQYF.